This T cell receptor (beta chain) was documented in a study of blood T cells in healthy people across ages. About the research overall: Capturing about one barcoded beta molecule per two T cells was achieved by template switching. General study results and limits: As age increased, TCR beta diversity per million T cells fell in a roughly linear fashion. Long-lived and aged donors differed, with more naive CD4+ cells and higher diversity in the long-lived. Estimates drawn from one million T cells were deemed to understate diversity.

For the second PCR, which ran for roughly 6 to 12 cycles, a sample-barcoded 5' primer and a J-beta primer mix were used. TCRdb re-analysed the 5' RACE reads in MiXCR, keeping a single row per CDR3 protein. Of about 570,000 distinct CDR3 sequences in the sample, 25% to 30% were seen once. A word on this clonotype: Its matching antigen is unknown. The junction and the germline gene differ at one end; a read error may be behind it.

This CDR3 comprises 15 residues. Germline CDR1 is SNHLY and CDR2 is FYNNEI. This chain uses TRBV2 with TRBJ2-3, with 9 nucleotides matching TRBD2. The sequenced sample consisted of blood. The TCR originated in a woman between 65 and 79 years old in good health. CDR3 DNA: TGTGTCAGCAGGAGGACGGCGGGGGGGCCTCTTACGCAGTATTTT. Protein: CVSRRTAGGPLTQYF.